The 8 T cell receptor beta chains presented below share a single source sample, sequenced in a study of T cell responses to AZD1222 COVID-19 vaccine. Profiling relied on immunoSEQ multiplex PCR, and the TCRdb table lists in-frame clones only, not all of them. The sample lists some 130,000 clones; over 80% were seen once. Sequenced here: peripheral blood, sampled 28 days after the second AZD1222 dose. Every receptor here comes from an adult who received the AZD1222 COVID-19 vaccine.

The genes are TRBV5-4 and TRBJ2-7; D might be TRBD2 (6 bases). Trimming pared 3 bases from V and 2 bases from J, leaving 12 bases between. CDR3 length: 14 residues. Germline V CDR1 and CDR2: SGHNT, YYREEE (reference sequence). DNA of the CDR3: TGTGCCAGCAGCTCCCGGGGAGGTACCTACGAGCAGTACTTC. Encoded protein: CASSSRGGTYEQYF.

The CDR3 is CASSLGGRHLNQPQHF. The CDR3, as DNA: TGTGCCAGCAGTCTGGGGGGGCGACACCTAAATCAGCCCCAGCATTTT. The V gene is TRBV2, the J gene TRBJ1-5; tentatively, D is TRBD1 (6 bases). Germline assignment: CDR1 SNHLY and CDR2 FYNNEI. This CDR3 contains 16 residues. Trimming took off 5 bases at V and 4 bases at J, with 18 bases between the two ends.

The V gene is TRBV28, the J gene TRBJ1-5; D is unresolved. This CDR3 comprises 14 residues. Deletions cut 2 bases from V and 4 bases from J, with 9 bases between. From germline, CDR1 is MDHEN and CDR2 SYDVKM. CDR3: CASSLLTVNQPQHF. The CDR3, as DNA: TGTGCCAGCAGTTTACTTACAGTTAATCAGCCCCAGCATTTT.

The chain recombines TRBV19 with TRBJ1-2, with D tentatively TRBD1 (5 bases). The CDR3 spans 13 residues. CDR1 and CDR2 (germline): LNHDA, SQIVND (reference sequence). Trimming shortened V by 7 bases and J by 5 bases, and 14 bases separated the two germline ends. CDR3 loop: CASTFSGAYGYTF. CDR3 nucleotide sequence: TGTGCCAGTACCTTTTCCGGGGCGTATGGCTACACCTTC.

CDR3 nucleotide sequence: TGTGCCAGCCGGCAGGGGTACGTACGGGACGAGCAGTACTTC. It is translated as CASRQGYVRDEQYF. J is TRBJ2-7 and V is TRBV18; D might be TRBD1 (6 bases). Trimming shortened V by 8 bases and J by 5 bases, and 19 bases separated the two germline ends. In germline, CDR1 is KGHSH, CDR2 LQKENI. The CDR3 totals 14 residues.

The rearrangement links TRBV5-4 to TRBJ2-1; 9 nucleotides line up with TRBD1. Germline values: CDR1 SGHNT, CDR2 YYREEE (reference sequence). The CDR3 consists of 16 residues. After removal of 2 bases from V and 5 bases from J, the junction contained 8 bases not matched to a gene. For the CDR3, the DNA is TGTGCCAGCAGCTTCCGGACAGGGGCGACAAACAATGAGCAGTTCTTC. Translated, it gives CASSFRTGATNNEQFF.

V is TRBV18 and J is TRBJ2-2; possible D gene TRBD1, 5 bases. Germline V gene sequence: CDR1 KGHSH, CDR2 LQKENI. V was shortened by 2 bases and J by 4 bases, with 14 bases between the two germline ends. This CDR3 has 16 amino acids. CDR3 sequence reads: CASSPLGQAVTGELFF. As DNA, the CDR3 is TGTGCCAGCTCACCATTGGGGCAGGCGGTCACCGGGGAGCTGTTTTTT. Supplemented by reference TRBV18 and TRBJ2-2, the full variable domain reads NAGVMQNPRHLVRRRGQEARLRCSPMKGHSHVYWYRQLPEEGLKFMVYLQKENIIDESGMPKERFSAEFPKEGPSILRIQQVVRGDSAAYFCASSPLGQAVTGELFFGEGSRLTVL.

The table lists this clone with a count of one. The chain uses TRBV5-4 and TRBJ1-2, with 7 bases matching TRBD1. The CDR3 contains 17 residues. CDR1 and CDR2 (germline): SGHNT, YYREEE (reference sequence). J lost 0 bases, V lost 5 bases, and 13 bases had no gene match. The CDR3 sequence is CASRSTPDRAPNYGYTF. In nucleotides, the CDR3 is TGTGCCAGCAGATCGACCCCAGACAGGGCCCCTAACTATGGCTACACCTTC.